This is a list of T cell receptor beta chains from one sample in a study of identical twins. One entry per CDR3 protein, called by TCRdb with MiXCR from the 5' RACE reads. The sample includes just under 650,000 distinct CDR3 sequences, about 7% of them seen just once. This sample also appeared in a second study, on yellow fever vaccine responses in identical twins.

The sample comprised PBMCs. These TCRs come from a woman aged 18-29 years in good health. Each CDR3 is given with its conserved first and last residue. Each record gives: V gene, D gene, J gene, CDR3 protein. D genes are given only for firm matches.

v_call: TRBV2; d_call: NA; j_call: TRBJ2-2; cdr3_aa: CASSRDQTGELFF
v_call: TRBV3-1; d_call: TRBD2; j_call: TRBJ2-1; cdr3_aa: CASRQTSGSYNEQFF
v_call: TRBV4-2; d_call: TRBD2; j_call: TRBJ2-7; cdr3_aa: CASSQDSTSGGSYEQYF
v_call: TRBV7-2; d_call: NA; j_call: TRBJ1-1; cdr3_aa: CASSLAPGSDTEAFF
v_call: TRBV10-3; d_call: NA; j_call: TRBJ2-3; cdr3_aa: CAISELADTQYF
v_call: TRBV9; d_call: TRBD1; j_call: TRBJ2-5; cdr3_aa: CASSVGQGQETQYF
v_call: TRBV20-1; d_call: NA; j_call: TRBJ2-1; cdr3_aa: CSARAWTDNEQFF
v_call: TRBV12-3/TRBV12-4; d_call: TRBD1; j_call: TRBJ1-1; cdr3_aa: CASILGQGANTEAFF
v_call: TRBV28; d_call: NA; j_call: TRBJ1-5; cdr3_aa: CASSFGHLNQPQHF
v_call: TRBV2; d_call: NA; j_call: TRBJ2-7; cdr3_aa: CASSEALALYYEQYF
v_call: TRBV7-9; d_call: TRBD2; j_call: TRBJ2-2; cdr3_aa: CASSPDRTSITGELFF
v_call: TRBV6-5; d_call: NA; j_call: TRBJ1-1; cdr3_aa: CASMSRNTEAFF
v_call: TRBV12-3/TRBV12-4; d_call: TRBD2; j_call: TRBJ2-3; cdr3_aa: CTISFTSGRAGSTDTQYF
v_call: TRBV5-1; d_call: TRBD1; j_call: TRBJ2-7; cdr3_aa: CASSLRSRGTGVSYEQYF
v_call: TRBV12-5; d_call: NA; j_call: TRBJ2-1; cdr3_aa: CASGPVGGYEQFF
v_call: TRBV25-1; d_call: TRBD2; j_call: TRBJ2-7; cdr3_aa: CASRGMSAEGEGRRTYEQYF
v_call: TRBV7-9; d_call: TRBD2; j_call: TRBJ2-3; cdr3_aa: CASSSPSGRARDTQYF
v_call: TRBV9; d_call: NA; j_call: TRBJ2-1; cdr3_aa: CASSPRGGNENEQFF
v_call: TRBV4-1; d_call: NA; j_call: TRBJ2-3; cdr3_aa: CASSQPRGGTQYF
v_call: TRBV19; d_call: NA; j_call: TRBJ2-1; cdr3_aa: CASSMWGHLHEQFF
v_call: TRBV15; d_call: NA; j_call: TRBJ1-6; cdr3_aa: CATSRDPRGYSSYNSPLHF
v_call: TRBV3-1; d_call: TRBD2; j_call: TRBJ2-6; cdr3_aa: CASSQSGGLVSGANVLTF
v_call: TRBV7-2; d_call: NA; j_call: TRBJ1-2; cdr3_aa: CASSLIWVNYGYTF
v_call: TRBV5-1; d_call: TRBD2; j_call: TRBJ2-5; cdr3_aa: CASSLAASGGPQETQYF
v_call: TRBV10-3; d_call: NA; j_call: TRBJ2-7; cdr3_aa: CAISGRQDHSYEQYF
v_call: TRBV7-6; d_call: TRBD2; j_call: TRBJ2-5; cdr3_aa: CASSSGGVETQYF
v_call: TRBV5-1; d_call: NA; j_call: TRBJ2-2; cdr3_aa: CASSSIQGSSGELFF
v_call: TRBV4-1; d_call: NA; j_call: TRBJ2-7; cdr3_aa: CASSQGLGTVEQYF
v_call: TRBV11-2; d_call: NA; j_call: TRBJ1-1; cdr3_aa: CASSLSFVGGYTEAFF
v_call: TRBV7-2; d_call: TRBD2; j_call: TRBJ2-1; cdr3_aa: CASSFMGLGVYEQFF
v_call: TRBV7-9; d_call: NA; j_call: TRBJ2-5; cdr3_aa: CASSLPGSETQYF
v_call: TRBV5-1; d_call: NA; j_call: TRBJ1-2; cdr3_aa: CASSLEGSGANYGYTF
v_call: TRBV20-1; d_call: TRBD2; j_call: TRBJ2-3; cdr3_aa: CSAPTSGSSTDTQYF
v_call: TRBV20-1; d_call: TRBD2; j_call: TRBJ2-7; cdr3_aa: CSARDYGDRVAGGQYEQYF
v_call: TRBV20-1; d_call: NA; j_call: TRBJ1-6; cdr3_aa: CSAARGIEASPLHF
v_call: TRBV10-3; d_call: TRBD2; j_call: TRBJ2-1; cdr3_aa: CAISESFSGGPRVNEQFF
v_call: TRBV14; d_call: TRBD2; j_call: TRBJ2-3; cdr3_aa: CASSQGSGGRTDTQYF
v_call: TRBV2; d_call: TRBD2; j_call: TRBJ2-7; cdr3_aa: CASVPVSGTSTYEQYF
v_call: TRBV5-1; d_call: TRBD1; j_call: TRBJ2-2; cdr3_aa: CASSLAGTGFGTTNTGELFF
v_call: TRBV7-6; d_call: TRBD2; j_call: TRBJ2-3; cdr3_aa: CASSLIAGGSTDTQYF
v_call: TRBV6-2/TRBV6-3; d_call: TRBD1; j_call: TRBJ2-7; cdr3_aa: CASSAFDRGTLPF
v_call: TRBV6-2/TRBV6-3; d_call: NA; j_call: TRBJ1-2; cdr3_aa: CASSYSPGRMNYGYTF
v_call: TRBV5-4; d_call: TRBD1; j_call: TRBJ1-2; cdr3_aa: CASSLADRDYGYTF
v_call: TRBV7-2; d_call: NA; j_call: TRBJ1-1; cdr3_aa: CASSLASLGTEAFF
v_call: TRBV7-6; d_call: NA; j_call: TRBJ1-1; cdr3_aa: CASRTGTGATSEAFF
v_call: TRBV6-2/TRBV6-3; d_call: TRBD2; j_call: TRBJ2-1; cdr3_aa: CASTTSGRYNEQFF
v_call: TRBV28; d_call: TRBD1; j_call: TRBJ2-1; cdr3_aa: CASSPGQGAAYNEQFF
v_call: TRBV20-1; d_call: TRBD2; j_call: TRBJ2-7; cdr3_aa: CSAGGLAGFYEQYF
v_call: TRBV29-1; d_call: NA; j_call: TRBJ2-1; cdr3_aa: CSPWTIYNEQFF
v_call: TRBV27; d_call: TRBD2; j_call: TRBJ2-1; cdr3_aa: CASSLSLGSGGNEQFF
v_call: TRBV20-1; d_call: NA; j_call: TRBJ1-5; cdr3_aa: CSARTGKENQPQHF
v_call: TRBV1; d_call: NA; j_call: TRBJ2-1; cdr3_aa: CTSSQPDTSFSYNEQFF
v_call: TRBV6-5; d_call: TRBD1; j_call: TRBJ1-3; cdr3_aa: CASSSNAQGTGNTIYF
v_call: TRBV12-3/TRBV12-4; d_call: TRBD1; j_call: TRBJ1-2; cdr3_aa: CASSFPRTGHTF
v_call: TRBV12-3/TRBV12-4; d_call: TRBD1; j_call: TRBJ2-3; cdr3_aa: CASSLGTDDTQYF